This T cell receptor (beta chain) appears in the sequencing data of a study of blood T cell repertoires in COVID-19 (dated by TCRdb to 2020 to 2022). Regarding the research as a whole: Collaborator samples came from the United States, Italy and Spain and covered acute and convalescent phases of COVID-19. The dataset comprised deeply sampled blood TCRbeta repertoires from subjects exposed to, actively infected with, or recovered from COVID-19. The sample metadata nearly always contained a de-identified subject ID, COVID-19 status, age in years and sex. The material from the prospective study consisted of cDNA or gDNA derived from T cells, B-cell-depleted T cells, or PBMCs. A freely available public database, intended as a resource for researchers studying the immune response to SARS-CoV-2, is where the repertoires were released. Where available, HLA class I and class II types were obtained from metadata supplied by the sample provider rather than from assay-based typing. Samples were obtained from the ongoing ImmuneRACE study (first 160 participants) and from 950 to 1,500 subjects provided by 6 global collaborators.

The immunoSEQ Assay, a bias-controlled multiplex PCR, was used to amplify TCRbeta CDR3 regions from genomic DNA. The study's own analysis went as follows. Within the assay, amplification of reference gene primers was used to estimate how many nucleated cells each sample contained. To quantify the absolute abundance of each unique TCRbeta CDR3 rearrangement, sequence reads were collapsed and filtered. For each sample, productive Simpson clonality was calculated by taking the square root of Simpson's diversity index across productive rearrangements. The source is immuneACCESS, and TCRdb retained only in-frame sequences with V and J called. Part of the clones is not carried over; for the studies checked, unresolved V genes explain less than half of this, and the remainder is unexplained. Clonal size and the V and J genes are those of that table, whereas D and trimming came from the DNA. The sample includes hundreds of thousands of clones, with roughly nine tenths observed a single time. The ten largest clonotypes hold 7% to 10% of the sample.

The junction shows trimming of 9 bases on V and 4 bases on J, and the gene matches do not reach 8 bases of it. Including the terminal cysteine and phenylalanine, the CDR3 comprises 13 residues. CDR3 DNA is the only sequence kept; it has 39 bases, read in frame from the first base. CDR1 and CDR2 were assigned from the germline V gene as SGHTA and FQGNSA. Paper-wide results and their limitations: The amount of clinical and demographic metadata varied by source and participant and was provided uncurated.

In the prospective study, participants were about 18 to 89 years old, resided in 24 geographic areas of the United States, and were enrolled through a virtual design. To assign participants to cohorts, the prospective study relied on clinical history that participants themselves reported in a screening survey and a study questionnaire. Recovered participants in ImmuneRACE Cohort 3 were defined by two consecutive negative NP/OP PCR tests, clearance by a healthcare professional, or resolution of symptoms. In the prospective study, whole blood, serum and a nasopharyngeal or oropharyngeal swab were collected from each participant by mobile phlebotomists. Participants in the prospective study had the option to provide additional blood draws and questionnaires over a 2-month period. Before DNA extraction, prospective study blood samples were shipped either frozen or at room temperature. This clone was counted a single time. The clone's antigen remains unknown. Per-base qualities were not stored, and no clone one base away is much larger.

The receptor's source is a woman aged 55-69 years who had recovered from COVID-19. The rearrangement joined TRBV7-2 to TRBJ1-2, with 7 bases aligning to TRBD1. The sequencing sample was made of PBMCs or T cells enriched from blood (not recorded which). This receptor has the CDR3 CASAPQGGYGYTF. The sequenced DNA: TGTGCCAGTGCCCCCCAGGGGGGCTATGGCTACACCTTC.